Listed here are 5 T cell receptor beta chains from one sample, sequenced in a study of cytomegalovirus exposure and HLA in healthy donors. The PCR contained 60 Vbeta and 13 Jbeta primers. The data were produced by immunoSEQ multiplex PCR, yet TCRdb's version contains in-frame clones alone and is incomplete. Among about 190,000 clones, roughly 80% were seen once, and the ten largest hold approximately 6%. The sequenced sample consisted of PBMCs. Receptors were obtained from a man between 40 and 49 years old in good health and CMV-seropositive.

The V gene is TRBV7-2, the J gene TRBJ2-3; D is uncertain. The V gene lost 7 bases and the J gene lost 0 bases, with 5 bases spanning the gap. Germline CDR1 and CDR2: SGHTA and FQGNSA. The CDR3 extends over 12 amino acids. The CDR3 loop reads CASKLSTDTQYF. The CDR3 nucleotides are TGTGCCAGCAAGCTTAGCACAGATACGCAGTATTTT.

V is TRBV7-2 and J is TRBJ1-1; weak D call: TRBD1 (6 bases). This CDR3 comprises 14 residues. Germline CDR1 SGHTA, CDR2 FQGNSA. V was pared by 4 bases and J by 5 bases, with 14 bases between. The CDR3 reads CASSSNRDWTEAFF. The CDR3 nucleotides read TGTGCCAGCAGCTCCAACAGGGATTGGACTGAAGCTTTCTTT.

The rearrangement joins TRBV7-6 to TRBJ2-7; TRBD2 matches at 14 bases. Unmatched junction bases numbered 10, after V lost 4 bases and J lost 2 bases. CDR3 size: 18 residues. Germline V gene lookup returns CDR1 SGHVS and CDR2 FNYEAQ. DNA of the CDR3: TGTGCCAGCAGCTCCACGACTAGCGGGGGGGCCGGCCCCTACGAGCAGTACTTC. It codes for CASSSTTSGGAGPYEQYF.

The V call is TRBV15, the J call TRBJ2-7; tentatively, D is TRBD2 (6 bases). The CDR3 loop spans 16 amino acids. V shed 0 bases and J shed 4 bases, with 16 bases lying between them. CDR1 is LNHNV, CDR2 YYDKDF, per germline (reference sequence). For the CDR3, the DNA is TGTGCCACCAGCAGAGAGGGGCCACGGGGAGGTTACGAGCAGTACTTC. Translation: CATSREGPRGGYEQYF.

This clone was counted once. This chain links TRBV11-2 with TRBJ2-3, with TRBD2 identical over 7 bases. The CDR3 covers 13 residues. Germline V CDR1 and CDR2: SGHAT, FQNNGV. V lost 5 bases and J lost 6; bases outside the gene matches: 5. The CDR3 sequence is CASSILAADTQYF. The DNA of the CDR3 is TGTGCCAGCAGCATCCTAGCGGCGGATACGCAGTATTTT.